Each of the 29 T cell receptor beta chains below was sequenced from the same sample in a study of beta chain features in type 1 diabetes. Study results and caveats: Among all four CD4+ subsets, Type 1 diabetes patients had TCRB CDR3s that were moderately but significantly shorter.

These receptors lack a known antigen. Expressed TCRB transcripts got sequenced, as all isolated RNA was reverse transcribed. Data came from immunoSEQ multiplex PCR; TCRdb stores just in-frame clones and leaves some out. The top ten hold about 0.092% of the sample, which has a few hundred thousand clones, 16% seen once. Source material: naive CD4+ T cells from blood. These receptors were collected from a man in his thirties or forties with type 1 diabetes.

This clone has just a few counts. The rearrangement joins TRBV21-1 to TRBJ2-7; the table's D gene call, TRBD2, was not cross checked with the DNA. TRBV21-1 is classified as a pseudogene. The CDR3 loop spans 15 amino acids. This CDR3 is CASPKGLMGLTLQYF. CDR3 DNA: TGTGCCAGCCCCAAGGGACTCATGGGACTTACCCTGCAGTACTTC.

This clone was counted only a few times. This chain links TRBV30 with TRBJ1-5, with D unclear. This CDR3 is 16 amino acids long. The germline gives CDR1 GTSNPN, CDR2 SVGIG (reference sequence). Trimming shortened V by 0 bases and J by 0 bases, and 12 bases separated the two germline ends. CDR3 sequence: CAWSVRGTDSNQPQHF. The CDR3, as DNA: TGTGCCTGGAGTGTACGAGGTACAGATAGCAATCAGCCCCAGCATTTT. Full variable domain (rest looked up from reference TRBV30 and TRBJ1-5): SQTIHQWPATLVQPVGSPLSLECTVEGTSNPNLYWYRQAAGRGLQLLFYSVGIGQISSEVPQNLSASRPQDRQFILSSKKLLLSDSGFYLCAWSVRGTDSNQPQHFGDGTRLSIL.

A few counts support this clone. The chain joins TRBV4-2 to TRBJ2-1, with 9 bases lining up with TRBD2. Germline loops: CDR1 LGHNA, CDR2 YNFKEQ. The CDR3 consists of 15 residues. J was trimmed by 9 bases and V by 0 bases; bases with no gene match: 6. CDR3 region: CASSQDGSGRLEQFF. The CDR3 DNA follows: TGTGCCAGCAGCCAAGATGGTAGCGGGAGACTTGAGCAGTTCTTC.

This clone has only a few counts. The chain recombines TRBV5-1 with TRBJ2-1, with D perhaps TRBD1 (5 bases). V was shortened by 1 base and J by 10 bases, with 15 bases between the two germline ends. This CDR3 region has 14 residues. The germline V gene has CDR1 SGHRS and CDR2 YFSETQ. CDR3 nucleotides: TGCGCCAGCAGCTTGTTTAGCATCAGGGAAGAGCAGTTCTTC. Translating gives CASSLFSIREEQFF.

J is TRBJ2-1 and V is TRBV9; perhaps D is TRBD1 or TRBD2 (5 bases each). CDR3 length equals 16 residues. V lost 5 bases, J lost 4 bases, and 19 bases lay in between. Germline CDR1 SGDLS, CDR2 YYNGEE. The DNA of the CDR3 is TGTGCCAGCAGTGCCCAATCGGGGCGTGGGTACAATGAGCAGTTCTTC. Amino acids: CASSAQSGRGYNEQFF.

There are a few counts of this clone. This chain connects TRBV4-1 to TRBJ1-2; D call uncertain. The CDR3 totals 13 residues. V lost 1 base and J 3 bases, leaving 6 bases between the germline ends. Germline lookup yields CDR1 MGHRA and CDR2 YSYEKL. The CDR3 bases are TGCGCCAGCAGCCAAGTAGCTTACTATGGCTACACCTTC. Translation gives CASSQVAYYGYTF.

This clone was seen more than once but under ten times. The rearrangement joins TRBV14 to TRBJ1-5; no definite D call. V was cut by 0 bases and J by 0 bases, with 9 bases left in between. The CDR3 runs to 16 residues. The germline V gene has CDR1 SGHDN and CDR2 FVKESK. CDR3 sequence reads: CASSQEIRYSNQPQHF. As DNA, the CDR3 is TGTGCCAGCAGCCAAGAGATACGCTATAGCAATCAGCCCCAGCATTTT. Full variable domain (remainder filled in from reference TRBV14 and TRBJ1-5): EAGVTQFPSHSVIEKGQTVTLRCDPISGHDNLYWYRRVMGKEIKFLLHFVKESKQDESGMPNNRFLAERTGGTYSTLKVQPAELEDSGVYFCASSQEIRYSNQPQHFGDGTRLSIL.

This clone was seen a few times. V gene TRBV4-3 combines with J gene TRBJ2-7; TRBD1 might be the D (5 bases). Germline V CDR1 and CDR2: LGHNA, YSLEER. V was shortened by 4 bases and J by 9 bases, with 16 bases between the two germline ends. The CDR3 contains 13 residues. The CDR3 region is CASSRDLQEGQYF. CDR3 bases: TGCGCCAGCAGCCGAGACCTACAGGAAGGGCAGTACTTC.

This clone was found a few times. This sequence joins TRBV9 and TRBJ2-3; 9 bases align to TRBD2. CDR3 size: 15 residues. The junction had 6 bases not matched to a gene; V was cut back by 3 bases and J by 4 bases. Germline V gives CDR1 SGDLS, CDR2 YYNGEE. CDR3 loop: CASSGGGLAADTQYF. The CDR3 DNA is TGTGCCAGCAGCGGAGGGGGACTAGCTGCAGATACGCAGTATTTT.

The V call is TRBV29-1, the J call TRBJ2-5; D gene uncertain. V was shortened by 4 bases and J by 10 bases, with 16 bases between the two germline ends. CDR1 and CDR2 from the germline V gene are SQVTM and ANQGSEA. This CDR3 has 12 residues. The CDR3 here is CSVVAAPGDQYF. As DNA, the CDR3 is TGCAGCGTTGTGGCAGCTCCAGGAGACCAGTACTTC.

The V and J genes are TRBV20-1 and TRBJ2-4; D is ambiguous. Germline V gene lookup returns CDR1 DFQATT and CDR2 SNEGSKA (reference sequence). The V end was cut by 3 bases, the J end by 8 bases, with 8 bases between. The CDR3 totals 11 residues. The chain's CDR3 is CSARPRDIQYF. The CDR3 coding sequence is TGCAGTGCTAGGCCTCGGGACATTCAGTACTTC.

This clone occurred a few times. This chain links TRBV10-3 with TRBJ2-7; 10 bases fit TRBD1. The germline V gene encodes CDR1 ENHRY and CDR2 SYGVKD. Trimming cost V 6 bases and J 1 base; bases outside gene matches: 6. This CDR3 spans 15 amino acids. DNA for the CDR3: TGTGCCATCAGCGAAGGACAGGGGGATTCCTACGAGCAGTACTTC. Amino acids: CAISEGQGDSYEQYF.

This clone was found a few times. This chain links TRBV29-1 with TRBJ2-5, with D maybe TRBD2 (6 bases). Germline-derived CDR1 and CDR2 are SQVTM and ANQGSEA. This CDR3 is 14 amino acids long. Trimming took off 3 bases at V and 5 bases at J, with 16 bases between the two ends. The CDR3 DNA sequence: TGCAGCGTTGATGGCAGCCTCCGGGGGGAGACCCAGTACTTC. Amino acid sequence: CSVDGSLRGETQYF.

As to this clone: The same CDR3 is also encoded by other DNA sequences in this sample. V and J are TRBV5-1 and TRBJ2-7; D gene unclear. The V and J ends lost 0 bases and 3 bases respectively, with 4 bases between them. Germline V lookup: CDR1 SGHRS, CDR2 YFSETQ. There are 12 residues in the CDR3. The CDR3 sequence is CASSLDGYEQYF. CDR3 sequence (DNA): TGCGCCAGCAGCTTGGACGGCTACGAGCAGTACTTC.

This CDR3 reads CASRLLGLAGGKETQYF. CDR3 nucleotide sequence: TGTGCCAGCAGGCTGCTCGGACTAGCGGGAGGCAAGGAGACCCAGTACTTC. The V gene is TRBV27, the J gene TRBJ2-5; 14 bases fit TRBD2. Germline V CDR1 and CDR2: MNHEY, SMNVEV (reference sequence). This CDR3 region has 17 residues. V lost 6 bases and J lost 5; bases outside the gene matches: 11.

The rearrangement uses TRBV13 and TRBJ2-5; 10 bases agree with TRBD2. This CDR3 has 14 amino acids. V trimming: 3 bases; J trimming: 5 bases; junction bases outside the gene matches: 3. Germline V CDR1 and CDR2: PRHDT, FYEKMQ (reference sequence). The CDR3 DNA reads TGTGCCAGCAGCTTCAGCGGGAGGGAGGAGACCCAGTACTTC. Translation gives CASSFSGREETQYF. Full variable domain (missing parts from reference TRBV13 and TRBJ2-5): AAGVIQSPRHLIKEKRETATLKCYPIPRHDTVYWYQQGPGQDPQFLISFYEKMQSDKGSIPDRFSAQQFSDYHSELNMSSLELGDSALYFCASSFSGREETQYFGPGTRLLVL.

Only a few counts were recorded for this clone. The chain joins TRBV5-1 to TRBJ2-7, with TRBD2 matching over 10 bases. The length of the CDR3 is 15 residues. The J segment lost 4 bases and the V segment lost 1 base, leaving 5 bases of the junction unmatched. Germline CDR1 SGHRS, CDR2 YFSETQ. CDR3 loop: CASSLRLAGAYEQYF. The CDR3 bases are TGCGCCAGCAGCTTGCGGCTAGCGGGAGCGTACGAGCAGTACTTC.

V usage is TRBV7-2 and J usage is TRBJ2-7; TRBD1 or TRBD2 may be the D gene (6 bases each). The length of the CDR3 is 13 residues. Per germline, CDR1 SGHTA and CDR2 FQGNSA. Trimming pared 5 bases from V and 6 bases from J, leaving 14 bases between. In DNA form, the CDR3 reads TGTGCCAGCAGCCCGGGCCCGGGGGCCGAGCAGTACTTC. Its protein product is CASSPGPGAEQYF.

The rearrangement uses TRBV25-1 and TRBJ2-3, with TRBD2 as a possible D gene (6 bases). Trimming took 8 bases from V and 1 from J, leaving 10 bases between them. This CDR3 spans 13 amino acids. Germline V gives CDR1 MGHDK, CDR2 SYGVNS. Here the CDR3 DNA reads TGTGCCAGCGAACTAGCCGGCACAGATACGCAGTATTTT. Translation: CASELAGTDTQYF.

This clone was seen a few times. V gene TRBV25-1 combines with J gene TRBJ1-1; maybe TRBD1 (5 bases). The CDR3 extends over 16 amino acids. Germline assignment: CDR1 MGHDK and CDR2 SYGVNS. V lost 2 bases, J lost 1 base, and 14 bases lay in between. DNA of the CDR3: TGTGCCAGCAGTGAACTAGGGACGGGAGCGAACACTGAAGCTTTCTTT. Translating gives CASSELGTGANTEAFF.

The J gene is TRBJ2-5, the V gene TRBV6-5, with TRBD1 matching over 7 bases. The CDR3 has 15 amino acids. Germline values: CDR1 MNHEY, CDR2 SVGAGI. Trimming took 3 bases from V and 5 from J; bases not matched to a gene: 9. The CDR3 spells CASSYSLGGLETQYF. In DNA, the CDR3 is TGTGCCAGCAGTTATTCGCTAGGGGGCCTGGAGACCCAGTACTTC.

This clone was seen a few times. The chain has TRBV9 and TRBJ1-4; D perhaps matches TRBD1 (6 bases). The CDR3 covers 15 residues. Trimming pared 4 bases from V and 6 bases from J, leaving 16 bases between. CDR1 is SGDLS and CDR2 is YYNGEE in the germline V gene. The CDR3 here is CASSPRGGFDEKLFF. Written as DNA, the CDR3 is TGTGCCAGCAGCCCCCGAGGGGGGTTCGATGAAAAACTGTTTTTT.

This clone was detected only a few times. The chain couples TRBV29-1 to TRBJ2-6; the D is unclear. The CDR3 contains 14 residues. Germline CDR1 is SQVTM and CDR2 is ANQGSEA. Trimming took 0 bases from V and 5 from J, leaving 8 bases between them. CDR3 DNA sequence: TGCAGCGTTGAAGACAGGTCCCGGGCCAACGTCCTGACTTTC. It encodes CSVEDRSRANVLTF.

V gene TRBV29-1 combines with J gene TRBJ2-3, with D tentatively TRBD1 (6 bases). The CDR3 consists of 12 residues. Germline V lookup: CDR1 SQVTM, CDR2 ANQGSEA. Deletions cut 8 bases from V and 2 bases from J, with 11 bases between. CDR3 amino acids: CSKGESTDTQYF. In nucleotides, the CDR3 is TGCAGCAAGGGGGAATCCACAGATACGCAGTATTTT.

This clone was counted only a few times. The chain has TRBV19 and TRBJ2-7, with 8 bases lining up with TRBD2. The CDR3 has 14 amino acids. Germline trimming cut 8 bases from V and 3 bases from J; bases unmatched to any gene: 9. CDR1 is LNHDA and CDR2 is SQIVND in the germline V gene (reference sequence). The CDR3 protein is CASSAAGTSYEQYF. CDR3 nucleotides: TGTGCCAGTTCCGCGGCCGGGACTAGCTACGAGCAGTACTTC.

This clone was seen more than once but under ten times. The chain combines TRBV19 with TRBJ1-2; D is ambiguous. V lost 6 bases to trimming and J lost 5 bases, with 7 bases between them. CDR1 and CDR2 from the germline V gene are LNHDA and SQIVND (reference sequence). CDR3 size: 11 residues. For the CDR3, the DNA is TGTGCCAGTAGGGATCGATATGGCTACACCTTC. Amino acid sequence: CASRDRYGYTF.

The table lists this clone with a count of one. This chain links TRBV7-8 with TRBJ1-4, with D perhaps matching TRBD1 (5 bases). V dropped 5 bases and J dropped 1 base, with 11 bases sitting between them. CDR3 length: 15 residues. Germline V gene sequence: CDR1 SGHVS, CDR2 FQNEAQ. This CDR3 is CASSPERGTNEKLFF. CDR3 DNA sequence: TGTGCCAGCAGCCCTGAAAGGGGAACTAATGAAAAACTGTTTTTT.

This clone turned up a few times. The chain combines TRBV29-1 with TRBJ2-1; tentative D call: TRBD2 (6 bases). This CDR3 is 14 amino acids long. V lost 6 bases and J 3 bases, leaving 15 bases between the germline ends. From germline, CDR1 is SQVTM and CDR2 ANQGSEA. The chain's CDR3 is CSVGTGVGYNEQFF. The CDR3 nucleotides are TGCAGCGTCGGTACGGGAGTGGGCTACAATGAGCAGTTCTTC.

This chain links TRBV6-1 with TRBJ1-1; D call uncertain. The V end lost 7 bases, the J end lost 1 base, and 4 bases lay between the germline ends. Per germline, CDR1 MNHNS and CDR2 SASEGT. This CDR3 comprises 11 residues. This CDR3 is CASMGNTEAFF. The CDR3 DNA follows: TGTGCCAGCATGGGGAACACTGAAGCTTTCTTT.